This T cell receptor beta chain was captured in a study of T-cell reconstitution after alpha-beta-depleted transplantation in children. It was with unique molecular identifiers that the TCRbeta library was prepared. Each CDR3 protein is one row after TCRdb ran MiXCR on the PCR reads. The top ten hold approximately 6.6% of the sample, which has approximately 93,000 distinct CDR3 sequences, roughly 8.8% seen once. This clonotype showed up many times. This CDR3 comprises 14 residues. V lost 1 base, J lost 10 bases, and 14 bases lay in between. The V gene's germline CDR1 is SGHRS and CDR2 YFSETQ. The J gene is TRBJ1-4, the V gene TRBV5-1; TRBD1 might be the D (5 bases). The specimen comprised PBMCs from the stem cell graft donor, sampled from the stem cell graft. The source of this sequence is a human donor who donated a stem cell graft to a child with congenital amegakaryocytic thrombocytopenia. CDR3 sequence (DNA): TGCGCCAGCAGCTTGTGGCAGGGTGCCGGAAAACTGTTTTTT. Translation gives CASSLWQGAGKLFF.